These 28 T cell receptor beta chains were all obtained from the same sample, sequenced in a study of OX40 agonist ivuxolimab in advanced cancers. The assay was immunoSEQ multiplex PCR, and TCRdb's table has in-frame clones only and misses some. The sample includes some 87,000 clones, 94% seen only once; the top ten take approximately 11%. The material sequenced was CD4+ or CD8+ T cells sorted from blood, taken in a trial of the OX40 agonist ivuxolimab. Source of these receptors: an adult with an advanced solid tumor such as melanoma, head and neck, liver or kidney cancer.

The rearrangement joins TRBV28 to TRBJ2-7, with D unresolved. With 5 bases removed from V and 0 bases from J, the gap between germline ends came to 8 bases. CDR3 length: 13 amino acids. The germline CDR1 and CDR2 sequences are MDHEN and SYDVKM. CDR3 DNA: TGTGCCAGCAGTCCCAGACCCTCCTACGAGCAGTACTTC. Its protein is CASSPRPSYEQYF.

The V and J genes are TRBV13 and TRBJ2-5, with TRBD2 identical over 7 bases. Germline V gives CDR1 PRHDT, CDR2 FYEKMQ (reference sequence). Unmatched junction bases numbered 8, after V lost 6 bases and J lost 4 bases. This CDR3 has 14 residues. Here the CDR3 reads CASSKGLQVETQYF. CDR3 nucleotides: TGTGCCAGCAGTAAGGGACTACAGGTAGAGACCCAGTACTTC.

This chain uses TRBV28 with TRBJ2-1; the D gene is possibly TRBD1 (6 bases). Germline CDR1 MDHEN, CDR2 SYDVKM. Trimming removed 1 base from V and 9 bases from J, with 13 bases in between. CDR3 length: 14 amino acids. CDR3 sequence reads: CASSLSFTGTEQFF. For the CDR3, the DNA is TGTGCCAGCAGTTTATCTTTCACAGGGACTGAGCAGTTCTTC. Full variable domain (missing parts from reference TRBV28 and TRBJ2-1): DVKVTQSSRYLVKRTGEKVFLECVQDMDHENMFWYRQDPGLGLRLIYFSYDVKMKEKGDIPEGYSVSREKKERFSLILESASTNQTSMYLCASSLSFTGTEQFFGPGTRLTVL.

CDR3 amino acids: CASSLGRTGNYGYTF. The CDR3 bases are TGTGCCAGCAGCTTAGGTCGGACAGGGAACTATGGCTACACCTTC. The chain is built from TRBV11-2 and TRBJ1-2; 8 bases align to TRBD1. Trimming at V came to 1 base and at J to 2 bases, leaving 3 bases not matched to a gene. The CDR3 has 15 residues. Germline assignment: CDR1 SGHAT and CDR2 FQNNGV.

The chain recombines TRBV7-2 with TRBJ2-7; TRBD2 aligns across 13 bases. In germline, CDR1 is SGHTA, CDR2 FQGNSA. V gave up 5 bases and J gave up 2 bases; unmatched junction bases: 6. The CDR3 totals 16 residues. This CDR3 reads CASSPGTSGDPYEQYF. The CDR3 coding sequence is TGTGCCAGCAGCCCCGGGACTAGCGGGGACCCCTACGAGCAGTACTTC.

The chain couples TRBV11-2 to TRBJ2-1, with 7 bases aligning to TRBD2. The CDR3 runs to 18 residues. V shed 2 bases and J 1 base; nucleotides not matched to a gene: 11. In germline, CDR1 is SGHAT, CDR2 FQNNGV. CDR3 sequence reads: CASSLIPQASGSYNEQFF. DNA for the CDR3: TGTGCCAGCAGCTTAATCCCTCAAGCTAGCGGTTCCTACAATGAGCAGTTCTTC. The full variable domain, completed using reference TRBV11-2 and TRBJ2-1, is EAGVAQSPRYKIIEKRQSVAFWCNPISGHATLYWYQQILGQGPKLLIQFQNNGVVDDSQLPKDRFSAERLKGVDSTLKIQPAKLEDSAVYLCASSLIPQASGSYNEQFFGPGTRLTVL.

The chain couples TRBV30 to TRBJ2-7; 8 bases map to TRBD2. This CDR3 region has 14 residues. CDR1 and CDR2 (germline): GTSNPN, SVGIG (reference sequence). Trimming cost V 3 bases and J 4 bases; bases outside gene matches: 8. The CDR3 DNA is TGTGCCTGGAGCGAAGCGGGAGTGTGGTACGAGCAGTACTTC. Its protein is CAWSEAGVWYEQYF.

The V call is TRBV27, the J call TRBJ2-7; TRBD1 aligns across 9 bases. In germline, CDR1 is MNHEY, CDR2 SMNVEV (reference sequence). The V and J ends lost 4 bases and 5 bases, in that order; junction bases with no gene match: 6. The CDR3 has 14 residues. This CDR3 reads CASSSSGQGHEQYF. The DNA of the CDR3 is TGTGCCAGCAGTTCCTCGGGACAGGGCCACGAGCAGTACTTC.

The gene calls are TRBV4-2 and TRBJ2-7, with 7 bases lining up with TRBD2. The CDR3 loop spans 15 amino acids. Germline assignment: CDR1 LGHNA and CDR2 YNFKEQ. Losses at the gene ends were 3 bases for V and 6 bases for J; bases not matched to a gene: 11. The CDR3 here is CASSHGEGPRAEQYF. DNA for the CDR3: TGTGCCAGCAGCCACGGGGAGGGACCTCGCGCCGAGCAGTACTTC.

This clone was seen once. The chain links TRBV28 to TRBJ2-5, with D possibly TRBD1 on 5 matching bases. V was shortened by 2 bases and J by 1 base, with 17 bases between the two germline ends. Germline loops: CDR1 MDHEN, CDR2 SYDVKM. The CDR3 length is 17 residues. CDR3 nucleotides: TGTGCCAGCAGTTTAGGGGCATTTGTGAGGCGCCAAGAGACCCAGTACTTC. Translated: CASSLGAFVRRQETQYF.

This chain links TRBV7-9 with TRBJ2-7, with 13 nucleotides matching TRBD2. CDR3 size: 16 residues. Looked up from germline, CDR1 is SEHNR and CDR2 is FQNEAQ (reference sequence). J gave up 5 bases and V 4 bases, and 8 bases lay outside the gene matches. CDR3 loop: CASSSGLAGVRHEQYF. The CDR3 nucleotides read TGTGCCAGCAGCTCTGGACTAGCGGGAGTAAGACACGAGCAGTACTTC.

The chain uses TRBV7-2 and TRBJ1-3, with TRBD1 matching over 7 bases. This CDR3 has 18 residues. Germline V lookup: CDR1 SGHTA, CDR2 FQGNSA. With V trimmed by 0 bases and J by 2 bases, 10 bases remained unmatched. CDR3 residues: CASSLARQGSLPGNTIYF. CDR3 coding DNA: TGTGCCAGCAGCTTAGCGAGACAGGGTAGTCTCCCTGGAAACACCATATATTTT.

The V and J genes are TRBV11-3 and TRBJ2-7; the D gene is possibly TRBD2 (6 bases). The CDR3 spans 16 residues. The V end lost 2 bases, the J end lost 7 bases, and 21 bases lay between the germline ends. Germline V lookup: CDR1 SGHNT, CDR2 YENEEA. CDR3 in amino acids: CASSLMYRENVGEQYF. The CDR3, as DNA: TGTGCCAGCAGCTTAATGTACCGGGAGAACGTAGGGGAGCAGTACTTC. Full variable domain (outside the CDR3, taken from reference TRBV11-3 and TRBJ2-7): EAGVVQSPRYKIIEKKQPVAFWCNPISGHNTLYWYLQNLGQGPELLIRYENEEAVDDSQLPKDRFSAERLKGVDSTLKIQPAELGDSAVYLCASSLMYRENVGEQYFGPGTRLTVT.

Only a few counts were recorded for this clone. This chain connects TRBV28 to TRBJ1-3, with D unclear. Germline CDR1 MDHEN, CDR2 SYDVKM. V lost 3 bases and J 7 bases, leaving 13 bases between the germline ends. This CDR3 spans 14 amino acids. The CDR3 bases are TGTGCCAGCAGTTTCGGGATAGGGAGCAACACCATATATTTT. Amino acids: CASSFGIGSNTIYF.

The V call is TRBV6-5, the J call TRBJ2-1, with D perhaps given as TRBD1 or TRBD2 (5 bases each). The CDR3 is 14 residues long. Germline values: CDR1 MNHEY, CDR2 SVGAGI. V was shortened by 4 bases and J by 0 bases, with 7 bases between the two germline ends. The DNA of the CDR3 is TGTGCCAGCAGTTGGGGGAACTCCTACAATGAGCAGTTCTTC. Amino acid sequence: CASSWGNSYNEQFF.

The chain couples TRBV7-3 to TRBJ2-1; TRBD2 matches at 7 bases. V was clipped by 0 bases and J by 4 bases; unmatched bases: 9. The germline V gene has CDR1 SGHTA and CDR2 FQGTGA. The length of the CDR3 is 17 residues. CDR3 protein: CASSLTFTAGLYNEQFF. CDR3 coding DNA: TGTGCCAGCAGCTTAACTTTTACAGCGGGATTATACAATGAGCAGTTCTTC.

The chain uses TRBV2 and TRBJ2-7, with 8 bases lining up with TRBD1. Trimming removed 5 bases from V and 0 bases from J; junction bases left unmatched: 6. Per germline, CDR1 SNHLY and CDR2 FYNNEI. The CDR3 loop spans 15 amino acids. The CDR3: CASSPWDRSSYEQYF. The CDR3 DNA sequence: TGTGCCAGCAGTCCGTGGGACAGGAGCTCCTACGAGCAGTACTTC.

This chain joins TRBV4-3 and TRBJ1-6; no firm D call. Per germline, CDR1 LGHNA and CDR2 YSLEER. The CDR3 covers 15 residues. Trimming took 0 bases from V and 7 from J, leaving 10 bases between them. The CDR3 reads CASSQDKWSNSPLHF. Written as DNA, the CDR3 is TGCGCCAGCAGCCAAGATAAATGGTCCAATTCACCCCTCCACTTT.

The chain has TRBV6-5 and TRBJ1-1; D is uncertain. The CDR3 spans 12 residues. V lost 7 bases to trimming and J lost 3 bases, with 9 bases between them. CDR1 MNHEY and CDR2 SVGAGI come from the germline V gene. The CDR3 reads CASIDPDTEAFF. The CDR3 DNA is TGTGCCAGCATCGACCCAGACACTGAAGCTTTCTTT.

The V gene is TRBV28, the J gene TRBJ2-7; tentative D call: TRBD1 (5 bases). CDR1 MDHEN and CDR2 SYDVKM come from the germline V gene. Trimming cost V 6 bases and J 3 bases, with 9 bases left between them. The CDR3 runs 12 residues. The CDR3 loop is CASSITGYEQYF. The DNA for the CDR3 is TGTGCCAGCAGCATAACAGGCTACGAGCAGTACTTC.

The chain is built from TRBV15 and TRBJ2-1; D tentatively fits TRBD1 or TRBD2 (6 bases each). This CDR3 spans 15 amino acids. Germline CDR1 LNHNV, CDR2 YYDKDF (reference sequence). Trimming stripped 6 bases from V and 6 bases from J, with 18 bases between. This chain's CDR3 is CATSFRRGAINEQFF. The DNA for the CDR3 is TGTGCCACCAGTTTTAGAAGGGGGGCGATCAATGAGCAGTTCTTC.

The V gene is TRBV6-1, the J gene TRBJ1-1; D not certain. This CDR3 is 14 amino acids long. Germline values: CDR1 MNHNS, CDR2 SASEGT. V was clipped by 7 bases and J by 3 bases, with 15 bases between them. The CDR3 DNA reads TGTGCCAGCAAGATGGTTTTTAGGGACACTGAAGCTTTCTTT. Translated: CASKMVFRDTEAFF.

The chain joins TRBV6-1 to TRBJ2-7; D may be TRBD1 (6 bases). CDR3 length: 12 residues. V dropped 4 bases and J dropped 3 bases, with 7 bases sitting between them. CDR1 and CDR2 (germline): MNHNS, SASEGT. In DNA form, the CDR3 reads TGTGCCAGCAGTGCGGACAGCTACGAGCAGTACTTC. Residues: CASSADSYEQYF.

V and J are TRBV11-2 and TRBJ2-5; TRBD2 matches 11 bases. The J call is uncertain, as TRBJ2-7 better fits the DNA end. This CDR3 is built from 16 residues. CDR1 and CDR2 (germline): SGHAT, FQNNGV. The CDR3 loop reads CASSLGIAGGMYEQYF. For the CDR3, the DNA is TGTGCCAGCAGCTTGGGGATAGCGGGAGGGATGTACGAGCAGTACTTC.

This chain uses TRBV6-1 with TRBJ2-1, with TRBD2 matching over 7 bases. This CDR3 is 14 amino acids long. Trimming removed 4 bases from V and 5 bases from J; junction bases left unmatched: 5. Germline V gene data show CDR1 as MNHNS and CDR2 as SASEGT. CDR3 sequence (DNA): TGTGCCAGCAGTGTGGCTAGCGGTCACAATGAGCAGTTCTTC. It specifies CASSVASGHNEQFF.

The chain recombines TRBV7-8 with TRBJ2-7; 9 bases are shared with TRBD2. From germline, CDR1 is SGHVS and CDR2 FQNEAQ. V shed 2 bases and J 0 bases; nucleotides not matched to a gene: 2. This CDR3 has 15 residues. The CDR3 coding sequence is TGTGCCAGCAGCTTATTTAGCGGGAGCTCCTACGAGCAGTACTTC. Its translation is CASSLFSGSSYEQYF.

The chain is built from TRBV6-5 and TRBJ2-7, with 11 bases identical to TRBD1. CDR1 and CDR2 from the germline V gene are MNHEY and SVGAGI. The CDR3 has 11 residues. With 8 bases clipped from V and 6 bases from J, the junction kept 0 bases outside the gene matches. The CDR3 region has the DNA TGTGCCAGCGGGACAGGGGGCGAGCAGTACTTC. It is translated as CASGTGGEQYF.

This rearrangement joins TRBV5-3 to TRBJ2-1; unclear D gene. TRBV5-3 is filed as an ORF, its function uncertain. This CDR3 is 15 amino acids long. V was cut by 4 bases and J by 6 bases, with 17 bases left in between. This CDR3 is CARSRTSLLGNEQFF. CDR3 sequence (DNA): TGTGCCAGAAGCCGGACCTCCTTGCTCGGCAATGAGCAGTTCTTC.